Listed below are T cell receptor beta chains from one sample, sequenced in a study of T-cell memory formation after mild COVID-19. A single record per CDR3 protein comes from TCRdb applying MiXCR to the 5' RACE reads. The sample carries over 150,000 distinct CDR3 sequences, under 20% recorded once. The sample taken for sequencing was PBMCs or a T cell subset sorted from them (not recorded which). The receptor set was obtained from a man aged 18 to 29 who had mild COVID-19 (a few samples of this study predate the infection). Cell type and time point are not known. Both conserved end residues are part of each CDR3. A D gene is named only where the DNA matches it firmly.

CDR3aa	d_gene	v_gene	j_gene
CSAPSGVETEAFF	NA	TRBV20-1	TRBJ1-1
CASSLVRVSYNEQFF	NA	TRBV5-6	TRBJ2-1
CASSGTGYDNEQFF	TRBD1	TRBV2	TRBJ2-1
CASSQEYRSGNTIYF	NA	TRBV4-2	TRBJ1-3
CSAEQEVLYGYTF	NA	TRBV20-1	TRBJ1-2
CASSGHASTDTQYF	NA	TRBV5-1	TRBJ2-3
CSASGARDEQFF	NA	TRBV20-1	TRBJ2-1
CASSVLETSGELFF	NA	TRBV5-1	TRBJ2-2
CASSFSQGQNYGYTF	NA	TRBV5-5	TRBJ1-2
CASSFKAGTDTQYF	NA	TRBV7-2	TRBJ2-3
CASSEGTANYGYTF	NA	TRBV5-4	TRBJ1-2
CATLASYYNEQFF	NA	TRBV15	TRBJ2-1
CASSFWDQETQYF	NA	TRBV7-2	TRBJ2-5
CASSLTAETQYF	NA	TRBV5-1	TRBJ2-5
CASQQRATGELFF	NA	TRBV3-1	TRBJ2-2
CSAPPGLSTGELFF	NA	TRBV20-1	TRBJ2-2
CASRDRDYGYTF	TRBD1	TRBV2	TRBJ1-2
CASSLSLSKNIQYF	NA	TRBV5-1	TRBJ2-4
CASSLGTSMAEKLFF	NA	TRBV14	TRBJ1-4
CASSLYGTVIAGTQYF	TRBD1	TRBV28	TRBJ2-5
CSTLRQAPYGYTF	NA	TRBV20-1	TRBJ1-2
CASSEYTGSRQETQYF	NA	TRBV25-1	TRBJ2-5
CASSLTPTNEKLFF	NA	TRBV18	TRBJ1-4
CASSPTEFYGYTF	NA	TRBV19	TRBJ1-2
CASSVSPAGQETQYF	NA	TRBV9	TRBJ2-5
CASSYPRRTSPGELFF	NA	TRBV6-2/TRBV6-3	TRBJ2-2
CASGRPLGSPLHF	NA	TRBV6-5	TRBJ1-6
CASSSSSNYGYTF	NA	TRBV12-3/TRBV12-4	TRBJ1-2
CSAFRDGAYEQYF	NA	TRBV20-1	TRBJ2-7
CASSFRDGDTQYF	NA	TRBV7-2	TRBJ2-3
CSVGPNSGYGYTF	NA	TRBV29-1	TRBJ1-2
CAISESRGQYF	NA	TRBV10-3	TRBJ2-5
CASSQENLGTDTQYF	NA	TRBV3-1	TRBJ2-3
CATSRDSYGYTF	NA	TRBV15	TRBJ1-2
CSARAPAEKLFF	NA	TRBV20-1	TRBJ1-4
CASSLNREARPQHF	NA	TRBV7-2	TRBJ1-5